Following are 18 T cell receptor beta chains from one sample sequenced in a study of T cell responses to AZD1222 COVID-19 vaccine. Data came from immunoSEQ multiplex PCR; TCRdb stores just in-frame clones and leaves some out. The sample records around 150,000 clones, 90% to 95% being singletons. Sequencing used peripheral blood, obtained 28 days after the second AZD1222 dose. Receptor source: an adult who received the AZD1222 COVID-19 vaccine.

The chain joins TRBV7-2 to TRBJ2-5; D is uncertain. The CDR3 totals 14 residues. Germline values: CDR1 SGHTA, CDR2 FQGNSA. V lost 1 base to trimming and J lost 2 bases, with 8 bases between them. The CDR3 sequence is CASSLGRSQETQYF. Written as DNA, the CDR3 is TGTGCCAGCAGCTTAGGTCGCAGTCAAGAGACCCAGTACTTC.

The chain uses TRBV4-1 and TRBJ2-1; 7 bases match TRBD2. This CDR3 is built from 17 residues. With 1 base clipped from V and 12 bases from J, the junction kept 18 bases outside the gene matches. Germline CDR1 is MGHRA and CDR2 is YSYEKL. DNA for the CDR3: TGCGCCAGCAGCCAAGCCGTGGAGCGGGACGGCACACAGTGGCAGTTCTTC. Protein sequence: CASSQAVERDGTQWQFF.

The chain employs TRBV4-3 and TRBJ1-4, with D uncertain. The CDR3 contains 15 residues. Germline lookup yields CDR1 LGHNA and CDR2 YSLEER. Trimming took 0 bases from V and 3 from J, leaving 8 bases between them. CDR3 sequence: CASSQEASANEKLFF. DNA of the CDR3: TGCGCCAGCAGCCAAGAGGCCTCCGCTAATGAAAAACTGTTTTTT.

This sequence joins TRBV2 and TRBJ2-1; 9 bases line up with TRBD1. The V gene end was trimmed by 7 bases and the J gene end by 8 bases; junction bases not matched to a gene: 6. Germline V gene sequence: CDR1 SNHLY, CDR2 FYNNEI. The CDR3 has 13 residues. The CDR3 DNA is TGTGCCAGCACCATGGACAGGGGCTATGAGCAGTTCTTC. Amino acid sequence: CASTMDRGYEQFF.

CDR3 residues: CASSVGGGIREAFF. CDR3 bases: TGTGCCAGCAGCGTAGGAGGAGGCATTAGGGAGGCTTTCTTT. The V gene is TRBV9, the J gene TRBJ1-1; no reliable D call. CDR1 SGDLS and CDR2 YYNGEE come from the germline V gene. Trimming removed 0 bases at V and 11 bases at J, with 17 bases between. The CDR3 is 14 amino acids.

V gene TRBV5-1 combines with J gene TRBJ2-2; tentative D call: TRBD2 (5 bases). This CDR3 comprises 14 residues. Trimming cost V 0 bases and J 2 bases, with 5 bases left between them. The germline V gene encodes CDR1 SGHRS and CDR2 YFSETQ. This CDR3 is CASSLGTNTGELFF. The CDR3 bases are TGCGCCAGCAGCTTGGGGACTAACACCGGGGAGCTGTTTTTT.

This clone was observed a single time. The genes are TRBV16 and TRBJ2-3; D unclear. CDR3 length equals 16 residues. V lost 1 base and J lost 2, with 13 bases in between. The germline V gene has CDR1 KGHSY and CDR2 FQNENV. The CDR3 region is CASSQYEVSITDTQYF. The DNA of the CDR3 is TGTGCCAGCAGCCAATACGAGGTCTCCATCACAGATACGCAGTATTTT.

The rearrangement uses TRBV19 and TRBJ1-5; D gene uncertain. Trimming removed 3 bases at V and 4 bases at J, with 13 bases between. The CDR3 runs 15 residues. The germline CDR1 and CDR2 sequences are LNHDA and SQIVND (reference sequence). This CDR3 reads CASSIVSFRNQPQHF. The CDR3 DNA reads as TGTGCCAGTAGTATCGTGAGTTTTCGGAATCAGCCCCAGCATTTT.

The rearrangement joins TRBV10-3 to TRBJ1-6; D is perhaps TRBD1 (5 bases). From germline, CDR1 is ENHRY and CDR2 SYGVKD. The CDR3 has 15 amino acids. V dropped 5 bases and J dropped 8 bases, with 16 bases sitting between them. CDR3 amino acids: CAISPMTDRDSPLHF. In nucleotides, the CDR3 is TGTGCCATCAGTCCAATGACAGATCGAGATTCACCCCTCCACTTT.

The V and J genes are TRBV5-1 and TRBJ2-5; 9 positions match TRBD2. The germline CDR1 and CDR2 sequences are SGHRS and YFSETQ. V was pared by 0 bases and J by 5 bases, with 11 bases of the junction left unmatched. The CDR3 length is 17 residues. CDR3 nucleotide sequence: TGCGCCAGCAGCTTGGAGCCTAGCGGGATCGGTGGGGAGACCCAGTACTTC. It is translated as CASSLEPSGIGGETQYF.

The V gene is TRBV6-2 or TRBV6-3, the J gene TRBJ1-2; D gene ambiguous. CDR3 length: 11 residues. Germline CDR1 is MNHEY and CDR2 is SVGEGT. Trimming pared 4 bases from V and 4 bases from J, leaving 4 bases between. The CDR3 protein is CASSFLYGYTF. The DNA for the CDR3 is TGTGCCAGCAGTTTCCTCTATGGCTACACCTTC.

The chain uses TRBV6-5 and TRBJ2-7; 11 nucleotides line up with TRBD2. V shed 3 bases and J 5 bases; nucleotides not matched to a gene: 3. Germline V gene sequence: CDR1 MNHEY, CDR2 SVGAGI. This CDR3 has 14 amino acids. The CDR3 spells CASSYLAGGDEQYF. In DNA, the CDR3 is TGTGCCAGCAGTTATCTAGCGGGAGGCGACGAGCAGTACTTC.

CDR3 loop: CASSHDPGQGAVGYTF. The CDR3 DNA sequence: TGTGCCAGCAGCCACGATCCGGGACAGGGGGCGGTTGGCTACACCTTC. The chain recombines TRBV6-6 with TRBJ1-2, with TRBD1 identical over 12 bases. Trimming removed 6 bases from V and 7 bases from J; junction bases left unmatched: 12. The germline V gene encodes CDR1 MNHNY and CDR2 SVGAGI (reference sequence). This CDR3 is built from 16 residues.

This clone occurred a few times. The chain recombines TRBV2 with TRBJ2-1, with 9 bases lining up with TRBD1. In germline, CDR1 is SNHLY, CDR2 FYNNEI. The J segment lost 3 bases and the V segment lost 3 bases, leaving 0 bases of the junction unmatched. The CDR3 extends over 14 amino acids. The CDR3 region has the DNA TGTGCCAGCAGTGAGGGACAGGGCTACAATGAGCAGTTCTTC. This sequence encodes CASSEGQGYNEQFF.

This chain links TRBV9 with TRBJ1-1, with D possibly matching TRBD1 (5 bases). The CDR3 loop spans 14 amino acids. With 3 bases removed from V and 7 bases from J, the gap between germline ends came to 16 bases. Germline CDR1 SGDLS, CDR2 YYNGEE. Here the CDR3 DNA reads TGTGCCAGCAGCGAAAAGTCAGGGCTGGGTGAAGCTTTCTTT. Encoded protein: CASSEKSGLGEAFF.

The genes are TRBV30 and TRBJ1-3; 7 bases align to TRBD1. Losses at the gene ends were 3 bases for V and 2 bases for J; bases not matched to a gene: 4. The germline CDR1 and CDR2 sequences are GTSNPN and SVGIG (reference sequence). CDR3 length equals 14 residues. The CDR3 spells CAWSPGTAGNTIYF. The CDR3 nucleotides are TGTGCCTGGAGCCCCGGGACAGCTGGAAACACCATATATTTT.

The genes are TRBV19 and TRBJ1-5; possible D gene TRBD1, 6 bases. The CDR3 is 17 amino acids. The V and J ends lost 3 bases and 1 base respectively, with 16 bases between them. Germline values: CDR1 LNHDA, CDR2 SQIVND (reference sequence). The DNA of the CDR3 is TGTGCCAGTAGTATGCCTGGACAGAAGGGGAGCAATCAGCCCCAGCATTTT. It yields the protein CASSMPGQKGSNQPQHF. The whole variable domain, remainder taken from reference TRBV19 and TRBJ1-5, is DGGITQSPKYLFRKEGQNVTLSCEQNLNHDAMYWYRQDPGQGLRLIYYSQIVNDFQKGDIAEGYSVSREKKESFPLTVTSAQKNPTAFYLCASSMPGQKGSNQPQHFGDGTRLSIL.

V and J are TRBV6-1 and TRBJ2-3, with D tentatively TRBD2 (6 bases). CDR1 and CDR2 (germline): MNHNS, SASEGT. This CDR3 has 17 residues. V gave up 0 bases and J gave up 0 bases, with 13 bases separating them. CDR3 sequence (DNA): TGTGCCAGCAGTGAAGCTCCCCCTAGCGCGAGCACAGATACGCAGTATTTT. Protein sequence: CASSEAPPSASTDTQYF.